The clone carrying this TCR beta chain was seen a few times. The data belong to a study of T cells after yellow fever vaccination. There are 14 residues in the CDR3. Trimming cost V 5 bases and J 5 bases, with 15 bases left between them. The germline CDR1 and CDR2 sequences are SGHTA and FQGNSA. TCRdb ran MiXCR on the 5' RACE reads and lists one entry per CDR3 protein. The data show roughly 350,000 distinct CDR3 sequences, roughly 4% seen once. The material was PBMCs, obtained 5 days after the yellow fever booster vaccination. The TCR was taken from a man in his late teens or twenties who received the YFV17D yellow fever vaccine. The J gene is TRBJ2-5, the V gene TRBV7-2; no clear D gene. CDR3 coding DNA: TGTGCCAGCAGCCCGGGCCTCTCCTGGGAGACCCAGTACTTC. Translation gives CASSPGLSWETQYF.